The 14 T cell receptor beta chains in this list originate from one sample, sequenced in a study of identical twins (dated by TCRdb to about 2016). Libraries were prepared through 5' RACE. Sequencing relied on an Illumina HiSeq 2000. TCRdb passed the public sequencing reads through fastp at Q25 and MiXCR, retaining productive beta sequences. Each CDR3 protein gets just one entry, which takes the most common genes and DNA from the rows behind it. A total of some 660,000 distinct CDR3 sequences appear in this sample, around 8.6% of them only once. The ten biggest clones cover approximately 0.94% of the sample. These records were also assigned to another study, of yellow fever vaccine responses in identical twins.

Sequencing was performed on PBMCs. These receptors came from a woman under 30 in good health.

This clonotype turned up a few times. The rearrangement links TRBV12-3 or TRBV12-4 to TRBJ2-7, with no clear D. Trimming removed 8 bases at V and 3 bases at J, with 20 bases between. CDR3 length: 15 amino acids. CDR3 in amino acids: CASGIPLRKGYEQYF. CDR3 nucleotide sequence: TGTGCCAGCGGTATCCCTCTGCGGAAAGGCTACGAGCAGTACTTC.

The chain recombines TRBV2 with TRBJ2-3; D is perhaps TRBD2 (6 bases). In germline, CDR1 is SNHLY, CDR2 FYNNEI. Trimming took 6 bases from V and 10 from J, leaving 17 bases between them. The CDR3 has 13 residues. CDR3 region: CASSSNWGVAQYF. In DNA, the CDR3 is TGTGCCAGCAGCTCAAACTGGGGGGTTGCGCAGTATTTT.

The chain is built from TRBV4-3 and TRBJ2-2; D is unresolved. CDR3 length: 15 residues. Per germline, CDR1 LGHNA and CDR2 YSLEER. Trimming removed 1 base from V and 7 bases from J, with 13 bases in between. The CDR3 here is CASSQGRSFFGELFF. CDR3 coding DNA: TGCGCCAGCAGCCAAGGCAGGAGCTTTTTCGGGGAGCTGTTTTTT.

This clonotype was counted between two and nine times. The V and J genes are TRBV5-6 and TRBJ1-5; perhaps TRBD1 as D (5 bases). V lost 2 bases to trimming and J lost 6 bases, with 12 bases between them. The CDR3 contains 14 residues. Germline loops: CDR1 SGHDT, CDR2 YYEEEE. The CDR3 nucleotides read TGTGCCAGCAGCTTAATGGGGGACTTTCAGCCCCAGCATTTT. Translation: CASSLMGDFQPQHF.

V is TRBV11-2 and J is TRBJ2-5, with 8 bases that match TRBD2. CDR3 length: 15 amino acids. Germline values: CDR1 SGHAT, CDR2 FQNNGV. Trimming cost V 5 bases and J 1 base; bases outside gene matches: 6. DNA of the CDR3: TGTGCCAGCAGCGGGCTAGCGGGCTTCCAAGAGACCCAGTACTTC. It specifies CASSGLAGFQETQYF.

The V and J genes are TRBV5-1 and TRBJ2-5; D is unclear. The CDR3 has 11 residues. Germline assignment: CDR1 SGHRS and CDR2 YFSETQ. Trimming removed 5 bases from V and 5 bases from J, with 7 bases in between. The CDR3 nucleotides are TGCGCCAGCAGGACCGAGGAGACCCAGTACTTC. This sequence encodes CASRTEETQYF.

This sequence joins TRBV11-3 and TRBJ2-1; weak D call: TRBD1 (6 bases). Germline V gene lookup returns CDR1 SGHNT and CDR2 YENEEA. V lost 4 bases to trimming and J lost 10 bases, with 17 bases between them. CDR3 length: 14 residues. The CDR3 DNA sequence: TGTGCCAGCAGCTCGGCCCGGGACACCGAGGAGCAGTTCTTC. Translated, it gives CASSSARDTEEQFF.

This clonotype was seen a handful of times. This chain joins TRBV15 and TRBJ2-7; possible D gene TRBD2, 6 bases. This CDR3 is built from 16 residues. Trimming took 4 bases from V and 2 from J, leaving 18 bases between them. CDR1 is LNHNV and CDR2 is YYDKDF in the germline V gene (reference sequence). The CDR3 loop is CATSKLPRDNTYEQYF. The CDR3 region has the DNA TGTGCCACCAGCAAACTCCCGCGGGATAATACCTACGAGCAGTACTTC.

This clonotype has a handful of counts. CDR3 bases: TGTGCCAGCAGCTTGCCCCTCAGGTTGGGGAGAAGCCACGAGCAGTACTTC. Protein: CASSLPLRLGRSHEQYF. The chain recombines TRBV7-2 with TRBJ2-7, with D maybe TRBD2 (5 bases). Trimming pared 3 bases from V and 5 bases from J, leaving 23 bases between. The CDR3 loop spans 17 amino acids. Germline V lookup: CDR1 SGHTA, CDR2 FQGNSA.

The genes are TRBV15 and TRBJ2-4; maybe TRBD2 (5 bases). The CDR3 has 15 residues. V dropped 0 bases and J dropped 7 bases, with 13 bases sitting between them. Germline CDR1 LNHNV, CDR2 YYDKDF (reference sequence). CDR3 region: CATSRDFGGPNIQYF. The CDR3 DNA reads as TGTGCCACCAGCAGAGATTTTGGCGGGCCCAACATTCAGTACTTC.

This chain uses TRBV9 with TRBJ2-5; D is uncertain. Germline-derived CDR1 and CDR2 are SGDLS and YYNGEE. The CDR3 runs to 14 residues. Trimming left V 4 bases short and J 4 bases short, with 14 bases between. The CDR3 protein is CASSIRARGETQYF. The DNA for the CDR3 is TGTGCCAGCAGCATTCGGGCCCGAGGAGAGACCCAGTACTTC.

The chain is built from TRBV3-1 and TRBJ2-2; D may be TRBD1 (6 bases). The CDR3 sequence is 15 residues long. The V end lost 6 bases, the J end lost 3 bases, and 14 bases lay between the germline ends. CDR1 LGHDT and CDR2 YNNKEL come from the germline V gene (reference sequence). CDR3 DNA: TGTGCCAGCAGACCAACAGGGTCCCACACCGGGGAGCTGTTTTTT. It encodes CASRPTGSHTGELFF.

The chain uses TRBV6-1 and TRBJ2-7, with 8 positions matching TRBD1. The germline gives CDR1 MNHNS, CDR2 SASEGT. J gave up 2 bases and V 6 bases, and 15 bases lay outside the gene matches. This CDR3 comprises 17 residues. CDR3 DNA sequence: TGTGCCAGCAGGCCGGACAGGGAGTACATCCATACCTACGAGCAGTACTTC. It specifies CASRPDREYIHTYEQYF.

This clonotype was observed at least ten times. The chain employs TRBV6-5 and TRBJ2-7; perhaps TRBD2 as D (5 bases). The CDR3 is 15 residues long. V was pared by 2 bases and J by 2 bases, with 13 bases between. Germline lookup yields CDR1 MNHEY and CDR2 SVGAGI. The CDR3 DNA reads as TGTGCCAGCAGTTACAGCGGCGGATCACCCTACGAGCAGTACTTC. This translates into CASSYSGGSPYEQYF.